These T cell receptor beta chains were read from a single sample in a study of shared clonotypes between healthy human individuals. TCRdb's table, derived via immunoSEQ multiplex PCR, lists solely in-frame clones and lacks some. Counted here are more than 1 million clones, approximately 80% occurring once; the ten biggest clones make up under 0.65%. Sequences were obtained from memory CD4+ T cells from PBMCs. The receptors shown here come from a man younger than 35 in good health. Some clones in this sample may be carry-over from other donors' samples. Both conserved end residues are part of each CDR3. The order of the fields is V gene, clone size, J gene, D gene, CDR3 protein, CDR3 DNA. The D gene is left open where the match is weak. Clone size is shown for a subset of rows, as once, few, many or a class of expanded clone.

TRBV5-1	-	TRBJ2-2	TRBD1	CASSWDRNTGELFF	TGCGCCAGCAGTTGGGACAGAAACACCGGGGAGCTGTTTTTT
TRBV18	once	TRBJ2-2	-	CASSPPVNTGELFF	TGTGCCAGCTCACCACCCGTCAACACCGGGGAGCTGTTTTTT
TRBV6-6	-	TRBJ1-5	-	CASSYEFESNQPQHF	TGTGCCAGCAGTTATGAGTTCGAGAGCAATCAGCCCCAGCATTTT
TRBV5-1	-	TRBJ2-3	TRBD1	CASSSPDRGTDTQYF	TGCGCCAGCAGCTCACCGGACAGGGGGACAGATACGCAGTATTTT
TRBV5-8	-	TRBJ2-7	TRBD1	CASSLGDRGSNEQYF	TGTGCCAGCAGCTTAGGGGACAGGGGATCGAACGAGCAGTACTTC
TRBV11-2	-	TRBJ2-1	TRBD2	CASSLDLTSGIQNEQFF	TGTGCCAGCAGCTTAGATCTGACTAGCGGGATACAGAATGAGCAGTTCTTC
TRBV19	-	TRBJ1-1	-	CASSIVRNTEAFF	TGTGCCAGTAGTATAGTGCGGAACACTGAAGCTTTCTTT
TRBV5-8	-	TRBJ2-7	-	CASSLASSGSEQYF	TGTGCCAGCAGCTTGGCCTCTAGTGGGTCCGAGCAGTACTTC
TRBV7-2	-	TRBJ2-1	TRBD2	CASSPGGWTSGYNEQFF	TGTGCCAGCAGCCCAGGGGGCTGGACTAGCGGTTACAATGAGCAGTTCTTC
TRBV18	-	TRBJ1-2	-	CASSPPARHNYGYTF	TGTGCCAGCTCACCACCAGCGAGACATAACTATGGCTACACCTTC
TRBV18	few	TRBJ1-4	-	CASSPRGNEKLFF	TGTGCCAGCTCACCAAGGGGTAATGAAAAACTGTTTTTT
TRBV4-2	-	TRBJ1-4	-	CASSQSNEKLFF	TGTGCCAGCAGCCAGAGTAATGAAAAACTGTTTTTT
TRBV4-3	-	TRBJ2-3	-	CASSQDPRTFTDTQYF	TGCGCCAGCAGCCAAGATCCCCGGACCTTCACAGATACGCAGTATTTT
TRBV18	-	TRBJ2-4	-	CASSPLTGAKNIQYF	TGTGCCAGCTCACCGTTGACAGGAGCCAAAAACATTCAGTACTTC
TRBV4-3	-	TRBJ2-7	-	CASSQVYPGVYEQYF	TGCGCCAGCAGCCAAGTTTATCCAGGGGTCTACGAGCAGTACTTC
TRBV11-2	-	TRBJ1-5	-	CASSLGPGGNQPQHF	TGTGCCAGCAGCTTAGGCCCGGGGGGGAATCAGCCCCAGCATTTT
TRBV5-1	-	TRBJ2-3	TRBD1	CASIRDSHTDTQYF	TGCGCCAGCATCCGGGACAGCCACACAGATACGCAGTATTTT
TRBV5-6	-	TRBJ1-2	-	CASSSYLGYGYTF	TGTGCCAGCAGCTCTTACCTCGGCTATGGCTACACCTTC
TRBV7-8	-	TRBJ2-7	TRBD2	CASSFLAGSEQYF	TGTGCCAGCAGCTTTCTAGCGGGATCCGAGCAGTACTTC
TRBV2	few	TRBJ1-1	-	CASSHRKTEAFF	TGTGCCAGCAGTCATAGGAAAACTGAAGCTTTCTTT
TRBV7-2	-	TRBJ2-5	-	CASSFASPERYMEETQYF	TGTGCCAGCAGCTTTGCCAGCCCTGAAAGGTACATGGAAGAGACCCAGTACTTC
TRBV5-1	-	TRBJ1-5	-	CASSLGVASNQPQHF	TGCGCCAGCAGCTTGGGGGTCGCCAGCAATCAGCCCCAGCATTTT
TRBV6-6	-	TRBJ2-7	-	CASKDPPLIYEQYF	TGTGCCAGCAAGGACCCTCCCCTAATCTACGAGCAGTACTTC
TRBV6-1	once	TRBJ2-1	-	CASSEADLSNEQFF	TGTGCCAGCAGTGAAGCTGATCTAAGCAATGAGCAGTTCTTC
TRBV11-2	-	TRBJ1-3	TRBD1	CASSLGTGFSGNTIYF	TGTGCCAGCAGCTTAGGGACAGGGTTTTCTGGAAACACCATATATTTT
TRBV15	-	TRBJ1-5	-	CATSRDQIAYQPQHF	TGTGCCACCAGCAGAGATCAGATTGCATATCAGCCCCAGCATTTT
TRBV6-6	-	TRBJ2-1	TRBD2	CASSYGGSSYNEQFF	TGTGCCAGCAGTTACGGCGGGAGCTCCTACAATGAGCAGTTCTTC
TRBV4-2	-	TRBJ1-5	-	CASSETMARGNQPQHF	TGTGCCAGCAGCGAGACTATGGCTCGGGGCAATCAGCCCCAGCATTTT
TRBV4-3	-	TRBJ2-3	TRBD2	CASSLQLAVGDTQYF	TGCGCCAGCAGCCTCCAACTAGCGGTAGGGGATACGCAGTATTTT
TRBV28	-	TRBJ2-7	TRBD1	CASSLRKGAQYF	TGTGCCAGCAGTTTAAGGAAGGGGGCGCAGTACTTC
TRBV28	-	TRBJ2-3	TRBD1	CASSLWLSRDRSRASTDTQYF	TGTGCCAGCAGTTTATGGCTATCCCGGGACAGGTCCCGTGCTAGCACAGATACGCAGTATTTT
TRBV5-1	-	TRBJ2-7	TRBD2	CASSLVTSGSYEQYF	TGCGCCAGCAGCTTGGTCACTAGCGGGAGCTACGAGCAGTACTTC
TRBV2	-	TRBJ1-5	-	CASTIRGDPQHF	TGTGCCAGCACGATAAGGGGGGACCCCCAGCATTTT
TRBV6-5	few	TRBJ2-7	-	CARTGMLTYEQYF	TGTGCCAGAACAGGGATGTTAACCTACGAGCAGTACTTC
TRBV9	-	TRBJ2-3	-	CASSVGGTDTQYF	TGTGCCAGCAGCGTGGGGGGCACAGATACGCAGTATTTT
TRBV6-1	-	TRBJ1-1	TRBD1	CASTSGQGAGTEAFF	TGTGCCAGCACGTCTGGACAGGGGGCGGGAACTGAAGCTTTCTTT
TRBV11-2	once	TRBJ2-7	-	CASSQTLNLRQYF	TGTGCCAGCAGCCAGACACTAAACTTGCGGCAGTACTTC
TRBV7-2	few	TRBJ2-2	TRBD2	CASSSERIAGGTGELFF	TGTGCCAGCAGCTCCGAGAGGATAGCGGGAGGCACCGGGGAGCTGTTTTTT
TRBV2	-	TRBJ1-4	-	CASRPDVEKLFF	TGTGCCAGCAGACCGGACGTGGAAAAACTGTTTTTT
TRBV2	-	TRBJ2-5	TRBD2	CASSELLAGIKSETQYF	TGTGCCAGCAGTGAACTACTAGCGGGGATAAAATCAGAGACCCAGTACTTC
TRBV4-1	few	TRBJ2-7	TRBD1	CASSQGQGNYEQYF	TGCGCCAGCAGCCAAGGACAGGGAAATTACGAGCAGTACTTC
TRBV5-1	-	TRBJ1-3	-	CASSVNQGTGNTIYF	TGCGCCAGCAGCGTCAACCAGGGGACTGGAAACACCATATATTTT
TRBV28	-	TRBJ2-1	-	CASSRPLLYEQFF	TGTGCCAGCAGCCGCCCCCTTTTGTATGAGCAGTTCTTC